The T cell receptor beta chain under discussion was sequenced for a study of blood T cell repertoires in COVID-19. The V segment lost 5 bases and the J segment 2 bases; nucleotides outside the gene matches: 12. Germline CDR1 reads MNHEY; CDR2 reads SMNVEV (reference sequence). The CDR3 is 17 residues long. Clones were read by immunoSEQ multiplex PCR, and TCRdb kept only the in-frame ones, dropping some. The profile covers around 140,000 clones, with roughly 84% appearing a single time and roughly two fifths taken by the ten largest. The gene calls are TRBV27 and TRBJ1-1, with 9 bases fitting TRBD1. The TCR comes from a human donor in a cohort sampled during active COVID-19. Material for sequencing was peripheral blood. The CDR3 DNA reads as TGTGCCAGCAGTCCAACAGGGGGCGTACCCGAAAACACTGAAGCTTTCTTT. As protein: CASSPTGGVPENTEAFF.